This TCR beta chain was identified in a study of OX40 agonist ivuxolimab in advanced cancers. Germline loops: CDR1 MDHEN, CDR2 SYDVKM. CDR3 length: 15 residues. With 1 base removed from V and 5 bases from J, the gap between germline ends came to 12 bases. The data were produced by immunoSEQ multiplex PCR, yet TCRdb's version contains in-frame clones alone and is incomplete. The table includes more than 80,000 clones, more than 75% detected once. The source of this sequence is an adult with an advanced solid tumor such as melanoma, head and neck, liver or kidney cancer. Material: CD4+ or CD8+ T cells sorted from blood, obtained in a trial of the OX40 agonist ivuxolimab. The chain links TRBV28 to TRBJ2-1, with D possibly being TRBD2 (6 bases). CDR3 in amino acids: CASSLYSRDNNEQFF. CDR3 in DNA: TGTGCCAGCAGTTTATATTCGCGGGATAACAATGAGCAGTTCTTC.